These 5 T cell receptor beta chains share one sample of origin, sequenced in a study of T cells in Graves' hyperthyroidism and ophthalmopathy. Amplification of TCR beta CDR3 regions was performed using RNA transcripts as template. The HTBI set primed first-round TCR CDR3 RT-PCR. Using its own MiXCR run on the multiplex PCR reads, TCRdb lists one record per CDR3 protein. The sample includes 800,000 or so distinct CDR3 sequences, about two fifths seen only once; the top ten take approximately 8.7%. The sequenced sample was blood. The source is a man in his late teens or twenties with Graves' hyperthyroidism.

The DNA for the CDR3 is TGTGCCAGCAGTGACCGGGCTACGACCGGGGAGCTGTTTTTT. Encoded protein: CASSDRATTGELFF. The V call is TRBV2, the J call TRBJ2-2; D ambiguous. V lost 3 bases and J lost 5, with 10 bases in between. This CDR3 is 14 amino acids long. Germline V lookup: CDR1 SNHLY, CDR2 FYNNEI. Together with reference TRBV2 and TRBJ2-2, the CDR3 gives the full variable domain: EPEVTQTPSHQVTQMGQEVILRCVPISNHLYFYWYRQILGQKVEFLVSFYNNEISEKSEIFDDQFSVERPDGSNFTLKIRSTKLEDSAMYFCASSDRATTGELFFGEGSRLTVL.

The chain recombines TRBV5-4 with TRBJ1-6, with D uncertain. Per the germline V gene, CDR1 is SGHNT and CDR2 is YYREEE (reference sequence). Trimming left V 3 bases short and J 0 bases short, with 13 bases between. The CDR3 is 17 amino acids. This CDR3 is CASSSDGMSSYNSPLHF. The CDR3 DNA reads TGTGCCAGCAGCTCAGACGGTATGAGCTCCTATAATTCACCCCTCCACTTT.

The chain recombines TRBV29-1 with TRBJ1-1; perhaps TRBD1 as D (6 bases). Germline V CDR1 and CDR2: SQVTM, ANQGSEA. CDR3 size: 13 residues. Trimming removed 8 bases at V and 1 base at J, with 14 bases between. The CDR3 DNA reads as TGCAGCTCACAGGGACGGACGAACACTGAAGCTTTCTTT. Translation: CSSQGRTNTEAFF.

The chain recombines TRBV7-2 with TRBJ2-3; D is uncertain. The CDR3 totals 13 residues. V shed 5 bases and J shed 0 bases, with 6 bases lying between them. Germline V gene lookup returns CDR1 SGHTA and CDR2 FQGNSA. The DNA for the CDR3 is TGTGCCAGCAGCCGTGGTAGCACAGATACGCAGTATTTT. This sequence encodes CASSRGSTDTQYF.

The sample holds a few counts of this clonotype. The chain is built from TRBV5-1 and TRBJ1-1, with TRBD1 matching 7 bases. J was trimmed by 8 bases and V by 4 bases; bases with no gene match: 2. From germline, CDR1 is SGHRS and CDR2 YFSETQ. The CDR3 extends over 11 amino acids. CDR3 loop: CASSAGQEAFF. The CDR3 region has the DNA TGCGCCAGCAGCGCGGGACAGGAAGCTTTCTTT.